This T cell receptor (beta chain) was captured in a study of shared clonotypes between healthy human individuals (TCRdb year 2020). Some background on the complete study: Two women and a few men aged 18 to 49 years were included in the cohort. For each donor, CD4 naive and CD4 memory were each run on three plates, CD8 naive on two plates, and CD8 memory on one plate. Blood TCR repertoires of five healthy adults were deeply sequenced to estimate repertoire size and the extent of clonotype sharing between individuals. To increase sequencing depth and limit assay-specific biases, TCR repertoire library preparation and sequencing were carried out by different laboratories using diverse techniques. Each donor's leukapheresis produced roughly between roughly 0.85 and 9.5 billion PBMCs.

Donors were healthy HIV-negative adults with no recently reported acute infections or vaccinations. Only Caucasian adults living in Nashville, Tennessee, USA were represented among the donors. CD4+ T cells were enriched by magnetic negative selection, after which naive cells were positively selected on CD45RA and the negative fraction was taken as the memory subset. After blood collection by leukapheresis, PBMCs were isolated using Ficoll-Histopaque density gradient centrifugation and then cryopreserved in the vapor phase of liquid nitrogen. Analytical flow cytometry was used to check the purity and quantity of each magnetically sorted T cell population. Genomic DNA was isolated from each sorted fraction and quantified by UV absorbance on a Nanodrop 2000c. Concerning this clone: Its recognized antigen is unknown. Base qualities are missing; no much larger clone stands one base away.

Deletion took 0 bases off V and 0 bases off J, with a span of 10 bases between the germline ends. The germline V gene (reference sequence) sets CDR1 to LNHNV and CDR2 to YYDKDF. The CDR3 measures 16 amino acids from cysteine to phenylalanine. Kept here is only the CDR3 DNA, which spans 48 bases and is read in frame from base 1. Using the deep immunoSEQ assay, multiplex PCR amplified TCR CDR3 regions from genomic DNA. Genomic DNA extracted from each cell subset was distributed evenly over all wells of several immunoSEQ 96-well plates, and each plate served as one replicate. Each replicate PCR for sorted subsets received roughly 200 ng genomic DNA, equal to 30,000 or so T cell genomes. The purified libraries were quantified using a Qubit 3.0 fluorometer, sized with a Bioanalyzer 2100, and then quantified again using the KAPA Library Quantification kit. Every immunoSEQ 96-well plate was sequenced on a separate single-read 150-cycle Illumina NextSeq 550 flow cell. Concerning the study's data processing: Because the immunoSEQ output included only junctional sequences and no quality scores, the filtering could not be the same as the filtering used for full-length reads. To assign V/J genes and CDR3, sequences were annotated against IMGT germline references using PyIR, a Python wrapper for IgBLAST v1.9. Reads were filtered out if the reads had weak V/J assignments (E-value above 1e-6), no CDR3, stop codons, out-of-frame junctions, or ambiguous translated residues. A V3J clonotype was defined by an identical inferred V gene, J gene, and CDR3 amino acid sequence. To compute the percentage overlap between repertoires, the number of shared unique clonotypes was divided by the size of the smaller repertoire. Repertoire richness was assessed with RTK rarefaction, the Chao1 estimator, and Recon v2.1 estimates of unobserved clonotypes. OLGA was used to compute generation probabilities for all TCRbeta clonotypes that the gDNA method yielded from a few donors. TCRdb mirrors the immuneACCESS table, restricted to in-frame sequences. Some clones are absent from its copies; in checked studies, under half trace to an unresolved V gene, and the reason for the others is unknown. V and J calls and clone size are as listed in that table; D and trimming were resolved from the DNA. The sample has under 650,000 clones on record, about 96% of them singletons. The ten largest account for 0.06% of the sample.

Results and caveats for the whole study, not just this receptor: Sharing across a few donors was observed for roughly 5% of naive CD4, over 3% of naive CD8, 2.3% of memory CD4, and 0.4% of memory CD8 clonotypes. Incomplete sequencing was indicated by rarefaction of sorted-subset datasets, despite the large sequencing depth. Because the study included a small number of donors, the genetic and exposure-history diversity represented was limited. Pairwise subsampling led to the expectation that sequencing depth would affect the degree of clonotype sharing among donors. Estimated clonotype richness was generally larger for naive than for memory subsets. Compared with non-shared clonotypes, clonotypes shared by all four sorted-subset donors had higher generation probabilities. Sampling was limited to blood, and TCR repertoires in tissue likely differ from TCR repertoires in blood.

This receptor was taken from a young woman in good health. Specimen: naive CD4+ T cells sorted from blood. The cell subset or site label, read with the paper, signifies: CD45RA+ positively selected. The chain was built from TRBV15 and TRBJ2-3, with no D gene named confidently. The encoded CDR3 is CATSRDLPGSTDTQYF. In nucleotides, the sequence is TGTGCCACCAGCAGAGATCTGCCAGGTAGCACAGATACGCAGTATTTT.